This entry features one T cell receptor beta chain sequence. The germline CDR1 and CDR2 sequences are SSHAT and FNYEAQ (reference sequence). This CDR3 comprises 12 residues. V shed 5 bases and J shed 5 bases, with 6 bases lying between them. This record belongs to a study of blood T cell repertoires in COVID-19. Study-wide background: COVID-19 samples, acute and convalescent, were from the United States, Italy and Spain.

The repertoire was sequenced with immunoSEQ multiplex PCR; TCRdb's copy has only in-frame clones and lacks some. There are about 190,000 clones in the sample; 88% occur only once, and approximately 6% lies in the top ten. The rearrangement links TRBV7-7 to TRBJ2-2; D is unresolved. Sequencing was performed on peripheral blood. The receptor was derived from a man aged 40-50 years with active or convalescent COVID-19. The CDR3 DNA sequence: TGTGCCAGCAGCCAGACAACCGGGGAGCTGTTTTTT. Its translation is CASSQTTGELFF.